This T cell receptor beta chain was profiled in a study of blood T cells in healthy people across ages. General observations from the study: Using unsorted PBMCs precluded a conclusive naive versus antigen-experienced comparison. With naive T cell percentage, TCR beta diversity showed a strong correlation.

This clonotype has at least ten counts. The antigen remains unidentified. V lost 1 base, J lost 4 bases, and 10 bases lay in between. The CDR3 sequence is 14 residues long. Germline assignment: CDR1 SEHNR and CDR2 FQNEAQ (reference sequence). Researchers collected approximately 9.5 milliliters of peripheral blood from every single donor. RNA extraction gave at least 5.5 micrograms of total RNA per sample. A second roughly 7 to 11 cycle PCR used barcoded and J-beta primers. One entry per CDR3 protein results from TCRdb running MiXCR on the 5' RACE reads. Among fewer than 2,000,000 distinct CDR3 sequences, about 31% were seen once, and the ten largest hold about 11%.

The gene calls are TRBV7-9 and TRBJ2-5; no definite D call. The receptor comes from a woman aged 25 to 39 in good health. Sequenced material: blood. The CDR3: CASSLGAAVETQYF. CDR3 DNA sequence: TGTGCCAGCAGCTTAGGTGCGGCGGTAGAGACCCAGTACTTC.